The rows below give T cell receptor beta chains drawn from one sample of a study of T cell responses to AZD1222 COVID-19 vaccine. Libraries were prepared by immunoSEQ multiplex PCR; TCRdb keeps only in-frame clonotypes and omits some of them. Among around 150,000 clones listed, approximately 90% were seen once. Sequences were derived from peripheral blood, sampled 28 days after the second AZD1222 dose. The receptors originated from an adult who received the AZD1222 COVID-19 vaccine. The CDR3 runs from the conserved cysteine through the conserved F or W. D genes are given only for firm matches. Size tells how often a clone was seen (once, few, many) or the class of an expanded clone, and some rows leave it out.

D	size	V	length	J	DNA	CDR3
NA	once	TRBV6-5	13	TRBJ1-1	TGTGCCAGCAAAAGGGAGCCGAACACTGAAGCTTTCTTT	CASKREPNTEAFF
NA	NA	TRBV5-1	14	TRBJ2-5	TGCGCCAGCAGCTTGGGTCAGGGGAGGGAGACCCAGTACTTC	CASSLGQGRETQYF
NA	NA	TRBV18	15	TRBJ2-2	TGTGCCAGCTCACCAGGCTCCGCGAACACCGGGGAGCTGTTTTTT	CASSPGSANTGELFF
TRBD2	once	TRBV14	17	TRBJ2-5	TGTGCCAGCAGCCGTTTGAAGACTAGCGGGAAAGGAGAGACCCAGTACTTC	CASSRLKTSGKGETQYF
NA	NA	TRBV5-8	12	TRBJ1-6	TGTGCCAGCAGCCTTCTAAGTGGTACCCTCCACTTT	CASSLLSGTLHF
NA	NA	TRBV10-3	15	TRBJ1-4	TGTGCCATCAGTGAGGACGGCCCAACTAATGAAAAACTGTTTTTT	CAISEDGPTNEKLFF
NA	NA	TRBV7-9	13	TRBJ2-2	TGTGCCAGCAGCTTAGCAGCTCTCGGGGAGCTGTTTTTT	CASSLAALGELFF
NA	few	TRBV7-8	14	TRBJ2-7	TGTGCCAGCAGCTTGCTGTCCAGCTCCTACGAGCAGTACTTC	CASSLLSSSYEQYF
NA	NA	TRBV30	12	TRBJ2-2	TGTGCCTGGAGTGTGAGCGCCGGGGAGCTGTTTTTT	CAWSVSAGELFF
NA	NA	TRBV18	13	TRBJ1-5	TGTGCCAGCTCACCAGCAGGGACCCAGCCCCAGCATTTT	CASSPAGTQPQHF
TRBD1	NA	TRBV18	16	TRBJ1-6	TGTGCCAGCTCGCAAAGACAGGGTGGTCATAATTCACCCCTCCACTTT	CASSQRQGGHNSPLHF
NA	NA	TRBV6-5	13	TRBJ2-7	TGTGCCAGCACCTCCCCAGGGACCTACGAGCAGTACTTC	CASTSPGTYEQYF
TRBD2	NA	TRBV9	12	TRBJ2-1	TGTGCCAGCAGCGCTAGCGGACATGAGCAGTTCTTC	CASSASGHEQFF
TRBD1	NA	TRBV4-1	16	TRBJ2-7	TGCGCCAGCAGCCAAGCCGGGACAGCCGGATCCTACGAGCAGTACTTC	CASSQAGTAGSYEQYF
NA	few	TRBV19	13	TRBJ2-3	TGTGCCAGCTCAACCCGGGGCACAGATACGCAGTATTTT	CASSTRGTDTQYF
NA	NA	TRBV7-2	12	TRBJ2-7	TGTGCCAGCAGCGTCCGCCCCTACGAGCAGTACTTC	CASSVRPYEQYF
NA	NA	TRBV29-1	12	TRBJ1-2	TGCAGCGTTGAAAGGGGAAACTATGGCTACACCTTC	CSVERGNYGYTF
NA	NA	TRBV5-1	15	TRBJ1-5	TGCGCCAGCAGCTTCGGCGGGGGAGGCAATCAGCCCCAGCATTTT	CASSFGGGGNQPQHF
NA	NA	TRBV6-1	13	TRBJ2-5	TGTGCCAGTGGGCTCAGACTACAAGAGACCCAGTACTTC	CASGLRLQETQYF
NA	once	TRBV2	12	TRBJ2-2	TGTGCCAGCAGTCCCATCACCGGGGAGCTGTTTTTT	CASSPITGELFF
NA	NA	TRBV5-1	13	TRBJ1-1	TGCGCCAGCAGCTTGGTGGGGGCTACTGAAGCTTTCTTT	CASSLVGATEAFF
NA	NA	TRBV11-2	14	TRBJ2-3	TGTGCCAGCAGCCCCGACAGATCCTCAGATACGCAGTATTTT	CASSPDRSSDTQYF
TRBD1	NA	TRBV5-1	18	TRBJ1-3	TGCGCCAGCAGCTTGGAGGCCCAGGGGGTAGGCTCTGGAAACACCATATATTTT	CASSLEAQGVGSGNTIYF
NA	NA	TRBV5-1	15	TRBJ1-3	TGCGCCAGCAGCTTAATATCAGGGTCTGGAAACACCATATATTTT	CASSLISGSGNTIYF
NA	NA	TRBV7-9	16	TRBJ2-1	TGTGCCAGCAGTAATGGACTCACGGGTTCCTACAATGAGCAGTTCTTC	CASSNGLTGSYNEQFF
NA	NA	TRBV25-1	12	TRBJ2-7	TGTGCCAGCAGTCTCGGGAGAGGCGAGCAGTACTTC	CASSLGRGEQYF
NA	NA	TRBV4-1	13	TRBJ1-2	TGCGCCAGCAGCCAGACCTCAACGGTTGGCTACACCTTC	CASSQTSTVGYTF
NA	NA	TRBV7-8	13	TRBJ1-5	TGTGCCAGCAGCTTAACAGGGAGGTCTCCCCAGCATTTT	CASSLTGRSPQHF
NA	NA	TRBV6-1	13	TRBJ1-1	TGTGCCAGCAGTGAGAGGGGGTACACTGAAGCTTTCTTT	CASSERGYTEAFF
NA	NA	TRBV27	13	TRBJ1-5	TGTGCCAGCAGTTTCAAGACAAATCAGCCCCAGCATTTT	CASSFKTNQPQHF
NA	NA	TRBV6-4	13	TRBJ2-2	TGTGCCAGCAGGGAAAACATGGCCGGGGAGCTGTTTTTT	CASRENMAGELFF
NA	few	TRBV18	15	TRBJ1-1	TGTGCCAGCTCTCCGGGGTTTGGATGGAACACTGAAGCTTTCTTT	CASSPGFGWNTEAFF
TRBD1	NA	TRBV4-1	15	TRBJ1-5	TGCGCCAGCAGCGAGGACAGGCGAAGCAATCAGCCCCAGCATTTT	CASSEDRRSNQPQHF
NA	NA	TRBV2	15	TRBJ2-1	TGTGCCAGCAGTTCTAGGGGGGGTTCCTACAATGAGCAGTTCTTC	CASSSRGGSYNEQFF
NA	NA	TRBV9	17	TRBJ1-4	TGTGCCAGCAGCCCGACAACAACAGGGACAACTAATGAAAAACTGTTTTTT	CASSPTTTGTTNEKLFF